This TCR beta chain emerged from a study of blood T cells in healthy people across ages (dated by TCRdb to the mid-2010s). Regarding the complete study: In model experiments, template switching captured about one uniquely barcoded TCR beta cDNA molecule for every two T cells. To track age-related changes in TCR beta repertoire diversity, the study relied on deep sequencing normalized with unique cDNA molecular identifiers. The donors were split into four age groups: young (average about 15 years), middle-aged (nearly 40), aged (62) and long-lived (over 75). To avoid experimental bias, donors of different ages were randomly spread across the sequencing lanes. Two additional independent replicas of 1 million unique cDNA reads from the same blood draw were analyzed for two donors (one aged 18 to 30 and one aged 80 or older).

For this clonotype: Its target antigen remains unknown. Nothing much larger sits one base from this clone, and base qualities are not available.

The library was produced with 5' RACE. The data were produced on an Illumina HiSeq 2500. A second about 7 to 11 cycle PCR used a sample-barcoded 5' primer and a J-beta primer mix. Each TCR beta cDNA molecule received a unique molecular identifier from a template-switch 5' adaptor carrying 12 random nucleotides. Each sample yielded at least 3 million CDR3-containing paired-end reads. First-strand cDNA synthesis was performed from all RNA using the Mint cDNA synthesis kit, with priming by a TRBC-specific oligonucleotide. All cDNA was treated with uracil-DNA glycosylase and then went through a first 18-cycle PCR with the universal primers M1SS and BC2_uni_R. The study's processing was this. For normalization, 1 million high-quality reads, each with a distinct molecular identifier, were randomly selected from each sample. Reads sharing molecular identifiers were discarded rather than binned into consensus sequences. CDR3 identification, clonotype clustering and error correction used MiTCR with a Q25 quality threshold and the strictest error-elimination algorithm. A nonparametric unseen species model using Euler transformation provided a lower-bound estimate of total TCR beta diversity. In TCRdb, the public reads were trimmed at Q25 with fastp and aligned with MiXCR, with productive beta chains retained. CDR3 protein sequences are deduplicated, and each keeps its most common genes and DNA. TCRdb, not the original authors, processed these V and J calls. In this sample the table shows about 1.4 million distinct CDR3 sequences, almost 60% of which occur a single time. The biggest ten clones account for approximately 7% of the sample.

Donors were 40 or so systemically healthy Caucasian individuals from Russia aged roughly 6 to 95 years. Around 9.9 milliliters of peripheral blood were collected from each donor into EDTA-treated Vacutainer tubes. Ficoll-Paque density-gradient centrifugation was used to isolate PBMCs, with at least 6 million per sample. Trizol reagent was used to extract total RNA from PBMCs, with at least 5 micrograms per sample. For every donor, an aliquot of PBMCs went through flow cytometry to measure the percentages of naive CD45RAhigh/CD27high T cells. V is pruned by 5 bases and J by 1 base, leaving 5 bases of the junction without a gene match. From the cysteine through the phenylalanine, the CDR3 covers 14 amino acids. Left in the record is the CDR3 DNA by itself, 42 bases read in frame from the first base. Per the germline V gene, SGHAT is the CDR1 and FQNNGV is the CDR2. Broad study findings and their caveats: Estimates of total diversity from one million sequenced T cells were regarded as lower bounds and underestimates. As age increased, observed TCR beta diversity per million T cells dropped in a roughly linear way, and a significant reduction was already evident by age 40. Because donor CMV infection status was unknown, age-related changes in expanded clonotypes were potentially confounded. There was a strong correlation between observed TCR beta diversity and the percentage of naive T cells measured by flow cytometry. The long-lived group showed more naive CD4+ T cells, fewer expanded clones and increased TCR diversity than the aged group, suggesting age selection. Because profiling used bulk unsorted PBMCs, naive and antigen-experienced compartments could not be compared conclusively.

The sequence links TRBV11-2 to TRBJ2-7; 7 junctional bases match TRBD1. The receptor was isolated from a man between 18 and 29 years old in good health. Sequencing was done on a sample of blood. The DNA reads TGTGCCAGCAGCCCCCAGGGACAGTCCTACGAGCAGTACTTC. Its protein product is CASSPQGQSYEQYF.